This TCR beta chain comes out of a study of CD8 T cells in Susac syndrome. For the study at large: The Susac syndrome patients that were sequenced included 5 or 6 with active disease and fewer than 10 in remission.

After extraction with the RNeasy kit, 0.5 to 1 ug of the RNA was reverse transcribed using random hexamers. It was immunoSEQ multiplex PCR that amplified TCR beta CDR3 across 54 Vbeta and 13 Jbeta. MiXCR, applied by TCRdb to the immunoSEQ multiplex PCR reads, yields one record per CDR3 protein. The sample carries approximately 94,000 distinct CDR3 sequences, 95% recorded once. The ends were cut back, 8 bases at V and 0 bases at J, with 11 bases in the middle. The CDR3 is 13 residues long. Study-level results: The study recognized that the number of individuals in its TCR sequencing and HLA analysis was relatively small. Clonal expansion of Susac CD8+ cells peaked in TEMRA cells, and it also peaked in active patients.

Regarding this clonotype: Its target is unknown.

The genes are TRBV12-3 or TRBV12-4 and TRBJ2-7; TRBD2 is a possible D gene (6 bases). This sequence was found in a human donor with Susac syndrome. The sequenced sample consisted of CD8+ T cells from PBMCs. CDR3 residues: CASLLAPSYEQYF. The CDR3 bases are TGTGCCAGCCTCCTAGCGCCCTCCTACGAGCAGTACTTC.